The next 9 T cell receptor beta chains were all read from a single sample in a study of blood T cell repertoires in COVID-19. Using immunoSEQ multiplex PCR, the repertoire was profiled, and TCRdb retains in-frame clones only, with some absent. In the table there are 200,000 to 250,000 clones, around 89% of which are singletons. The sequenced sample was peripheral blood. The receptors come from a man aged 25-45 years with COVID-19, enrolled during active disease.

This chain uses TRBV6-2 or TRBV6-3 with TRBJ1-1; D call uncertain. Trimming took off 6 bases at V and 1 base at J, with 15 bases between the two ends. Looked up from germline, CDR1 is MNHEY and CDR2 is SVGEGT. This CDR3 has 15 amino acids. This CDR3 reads CASSQHSQSNTEAFF. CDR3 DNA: TGTGCCAGCAGCCAACACTCACAGTCGAACACTGAAGCTTTCTTT.

DNA of the CDR3: TGTGCCTGGACCATTGGACAGATTAATTCACCCCTCCACTTT. Translating it yields CAWTIGQINSPLHF. The chain joins TRBV30 to TRBJ1-6; TRBD1 might be the D (6 bases). V was pared by 4 bases and J by 6 bases, with 13 bases between. The CDR3 loop spans 14 amino acids. The germline CDR1 and CDR2 sequences are GTSNPN and SVGIG (reference sequence).

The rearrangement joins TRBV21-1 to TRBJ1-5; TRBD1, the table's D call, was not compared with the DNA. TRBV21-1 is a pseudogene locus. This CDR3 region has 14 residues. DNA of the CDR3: TGTGCCAGCACCCGACAGGGGACAATTCAGCCCCAGCATTTT. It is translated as CASTRQGTIQPQHF.

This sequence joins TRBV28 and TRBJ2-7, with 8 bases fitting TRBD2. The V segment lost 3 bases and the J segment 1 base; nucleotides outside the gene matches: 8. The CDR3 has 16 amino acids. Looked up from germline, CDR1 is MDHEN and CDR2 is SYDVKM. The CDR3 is CASSFLLLAGSYEQYF. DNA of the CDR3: TGTGCCAGCAGTTTCTTGCTGCTAGCGGGTTCCTACGAGCAGTACTTC.

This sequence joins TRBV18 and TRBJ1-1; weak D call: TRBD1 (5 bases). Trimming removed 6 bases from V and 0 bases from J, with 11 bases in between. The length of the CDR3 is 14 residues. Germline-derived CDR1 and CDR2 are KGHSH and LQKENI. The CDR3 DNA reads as TGTGCCAGCTCCCAGGACACCATGAACACTGAAGCTTTCTTT. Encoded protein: CASSQDTMNTEAFF.

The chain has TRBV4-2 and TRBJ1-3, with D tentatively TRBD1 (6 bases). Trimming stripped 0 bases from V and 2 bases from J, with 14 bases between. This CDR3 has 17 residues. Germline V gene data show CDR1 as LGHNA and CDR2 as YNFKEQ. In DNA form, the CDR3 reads TGTGCCAGCAGCCAAGAGTTCGGCAGGGGAGCTGGAAACACCATATATTTT. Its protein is CASSQEFGRGAGNTIYF.

CDR3 nucleotides: TGCAGCGTTGAATCGGGATCGGGGGAGCTGTTTTTT. Its translation: CSVESGSGELFF. The V gene is TRBV29-1, the J gene TRBJ2-2, with TRBD2 as a possible D gene (5 bases). V was trimmed by 2 bases and J by 8 bases, leaving 9 bases between them. The germline CDR1 and CDR2 sequences are SQVTM and ANQGSEA. CDR3 size: 12 residues.

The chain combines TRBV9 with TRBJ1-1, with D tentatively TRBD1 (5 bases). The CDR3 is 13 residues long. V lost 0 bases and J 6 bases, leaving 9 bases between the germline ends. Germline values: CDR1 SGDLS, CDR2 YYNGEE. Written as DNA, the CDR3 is TGTGCCAGCAGCGTAGAGGGAGGGGCTGAAGCTTTCTTT. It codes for CASSVEGGAEAFF.

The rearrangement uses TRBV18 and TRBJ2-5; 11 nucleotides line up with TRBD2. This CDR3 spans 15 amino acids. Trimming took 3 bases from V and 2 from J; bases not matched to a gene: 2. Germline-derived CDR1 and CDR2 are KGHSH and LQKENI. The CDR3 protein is CASSPGLAAQETQYF. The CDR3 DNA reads TGTGCCAGCTCACCGGGACTAGCGGCTCAAGAGACCCAGTACTTC.